What follows describes a single TCR beta chain. There is no known antigen for this receptor. No much larger clonotype is one base removed from it; base qualities were not supplied. The immunoSEQ hsTCRB v3.0 assay was used at survey level resolution to sequence the TRB variable region. The target sequencing depth for TRB was roughly 40,000-50,000 T-cell genomes per sample. TRB libraries were pooled and sequenced on an Illumina MiSeq using a v3 150-cycle kit. In the source study's methods: Repertoire analysis was run in R within a reproducible Nextflow workflow that covered QC, data transformation and analysis. LymphoSeq2, an R package for exploring AIRR-Seq data, was used to implement the custom analyses. After excluding a handful of samples that yielded fewer than 5000 total TRB sequences, 190 or so HIV repertoires remained for analysis. Among the approximately 200 retained HIV repertoires, 55 to 65 were collected before ART initiation and 120 to 140 were collected after ART initiation. Repertoires were downsampled to 5000 TRB nucleotide sequences, and summary statistics were averaged over 100 downsampling iterations. TRB sequences were retained for analysis only if CDR3 regions of at least seven amino acids were present. Two measures captured diversity: a Shannon entropy-derived clonality score and the Gini coefficient. In the repertoire networks, any two of the top 5000 CDR3 amino acid sequences were linked whenever the two sequences differed by an edit distance of one. For TRB CDR3 amino acid sequences, GLIPH2 was used to predict antigen specificity groups and MHC restriction. CDR3 amino acid sequences were matched against VDJdb and McPAS-TCR to flag known CMV, EBV, HIV or tissue antigen associations. Pre-ART, post-ART and control groups were compared with Wilcoxon signed-rank tests and Holm-Bonferroni correction. TCRdb obtained this table from immuneACCESS and retained in-frame rearrangements with V and J assigned. These tables miss some clones; where compared with another copy, unresolved V genes account for less than half of the shortfall, and the remainder is unexplained. V, J and clone size were drawn from that table, and D and trimming were deduced from the DNA. The sample table holds just over 20,000 clones, of which roughly four fifths were seen once. The leading ten clones occupy approximately 4.6% of the sample.

Inclusion was restricted to participants for whom at least one PBMC sample before ART initiation and at least two post-ART samples were available. Every participant with HIV received treatment in the United States of America. Before DNA extraction, cryopreserved samples of roughly 0.9-11 million PBMC were thawed and washed. At the time of the earliest PBMC sample for each participant with HIV, ages ranged from roughly 23 to 55 years. Per participant, PBMC samples came from 1-4 timepoints prior to ART initiation and 2-8 timepoints following ART initiation, for a median of 7 samples. Serial HIV viral load, CD4+ T-cell count, ART history and demographic data were obtained for every participant. Genomic DNA was extracted from unsorted PBMC with a Qiagen kit on a QIAcube, with processing performed in batches of 12 samples. V loses 2 bases of germline sequence and J loses 2 bases, and the interval between the two ends is 13 bases. The CDR3 runs 15 residues from the cysteine to the phenylalanine. Of the read, only the CDR3 DNA is kept; its 45 bases are in frame from base 1.

The sample belongs to a study of long-term antiretroviral therapy in people with HIV (dated by TCRdb to 2021 to 2024). For the wider study: The earliest samples were collected roughly a decade before the 2015 WHO recommendation for immediate ART, at a time when ART was usually postponed until CD4 counts fell. This retrospective serial study examined whether starting ART and sustained HIV suppression were associated with changes in the composition and diversity of the TRB repertoire in peripheral blood. A total of 150 to 200 cryopreserved PBMC samples came from 25 to 35 adults with confirmed HIV infection and were collected serially over a mean of about 6 years (range 1-12). Among the approximately 30 participants with HIV, approximately 10 were female. No cross-contamination during QIAcube processing was seen in test extractions of a monoclonal T-cell line run alongside 30 or so polyclonal samples. What the work shows at the level of the full study, not this receptor alone: HIV repertoires had narrower CDR3 length ranges than controls, and the network structure suggested an antigen-experienced repertoire that shifted only slightly toward naive after ART. The samples were dated from about 2004 to 2018, and the ART regimens that were used may be less effective than current ART regimens. A significant increase in TRB diversity was found to be associated with ART initiation, although TRB diversity was observed to remain significantly below that of transplant donor controls even after long-term ART. Unsorted PBMC were profiled instead of sorted CD4+ and CD8+ T cells because pre-ART samples had limited cell numbers. Since PBMC availability was limited, sequencing covered only the TCR beta chain, with no alpha chain pairing. No data were available on ART adherence, viral resistance or therapy changes, limiting inferences about post-ART repertoire changes. At every time point, the repertoire was dominated by expanded TRB clones first identified before ART initiation, although this dominance fluctuated and, in many PLHIV, declined after ART.

Rearrangement joined TRBV23-1 to TRBJ2-7; tentative D gene TRBD1, with 6 bases matching. TRBV23-1 is classed as an ORF, of uncertain function. The receptor comes from a man in his late teens or twenties with HIV. This material consisted of unsorted PBMCs, taken 0.5 years after starting antiretroviral therapy. The DNA sequence is TGCGCCAGCAGTCAACAGGGGCCCCAAACCTACGAGCAGTACTTC. The encoded protein is CASSQQGPQTYEQYF.